This TCR beta chain is from a study of blood T cells in healthy people across ages. Study-wide findings and caveats: Higher naive T cell percentage went strongly together with higher TCR beta diversity. Estimates based on one million T cells were treated as lower bounds.

The CDR3 spans 17 residues. V shed 5 bases, J shed 2 bases, and the junction held 12 bases outside the gene matches. Germline V CDR1 and CDR2: SGHTA, FQGNSA. It was with a sample-barcoded 5' primer and a J-beta primer mix that a second PCR of roughly 7 to 11 cycles was run. TCRdb called the 5' RACE reads again in MiXCR, with one record for every CDR3 protein. There are about 1.5 million distinct CDR3 sequences in the sample; roughly 43% occur only once, and around 4% lies in the top ten. About this clonotype: Its cognate antigen is unknown.

The chain joins TRBV7-2 to TRBJ2-3; TRBD2 matches 8 bases. The receptor was derived from a woman in her late teens or twenties in good health. The sample comprised blood. The CDR3 sequence is CASSPIGPAGATDTQYF. CDR3 DNA sequence: TGTGCCAGCAGCCCTATCGGACCAGCGGGGGCCACAGATACGCAGTATTTT.